A single TCR beta chain is shown here with its context. Antigen specificity is unknown. The CDR3 loop spans 15 amino acids. The V segment lost 0 bases and the J segment 5 bases; nucleotides outside the gene matches: 4. CDR1 and CDR2 (germline): SGHRS, YFSETQ. The data stem from a study of memory CD4+ T cells and cytomegalovirus serostatus. Background on the study: Healthy Belgian adult donors included under ten CMV-positive and some 24 CMV-negative people.

Generated by immunoSEQ multiplex PCR, the TCRdb table keeps only in-frame clones and is missing some. The sample includes about 57,000 clones, approximately 80% of them seen just once. Single viable CD3+CD4+CD8-CD45RO+ cells were sorted as the memory CD4+ T cells. Positive selection with CD4 microbeads enriched total CD4+ T cells. Points from the study as a whole: Repertoires predicted CMV serostatus with median bootstrapped AUC of about 0.96.

The sample comprised memory CD4+ T cells from blood. The chain uses TRBV5-1 and TRBJ1-4; 7 bases are shared with TRBD1. The receptor's source is an adult in good health and CMV-seronegative. CDR3: CASSLGSGGNEKLFF. In DNA form, the CDR3 reads TGCGCCAGCAGCTTGGGTTCAGGGGGAAATGAAAAACTGTTTTTT.